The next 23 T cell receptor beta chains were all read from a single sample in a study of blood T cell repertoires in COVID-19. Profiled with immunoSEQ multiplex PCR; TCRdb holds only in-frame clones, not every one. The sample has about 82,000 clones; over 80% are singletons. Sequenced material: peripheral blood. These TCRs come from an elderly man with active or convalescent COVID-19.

CDR3 nucleotides: TGCGCCAGCAGCTTGGCGACAGGGTACGAGCAGTACGTC. Its translation: CASSLATGYEQYV. The V gene is TRBV5-1, the J gene TRBJ2-7; TRBD1 matches 7 bases. Germline V gene data show CDR1 as SGHRS and CDR2 as YFSETQ. V shed 0 bases, J shed 4 bases, and the junction held 1 base outside the gene matches. This CDR3 contains 13 residues.

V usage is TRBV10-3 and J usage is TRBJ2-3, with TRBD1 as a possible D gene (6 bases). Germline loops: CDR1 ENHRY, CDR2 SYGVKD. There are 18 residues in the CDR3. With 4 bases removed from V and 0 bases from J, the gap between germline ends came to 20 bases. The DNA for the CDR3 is TGTGCCATCAGTGGGAGGTCCTTTAGAGGGGGAAGCACAGATACGCAGTATTTT. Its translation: CAISGRSFRGGSTDTQYF.

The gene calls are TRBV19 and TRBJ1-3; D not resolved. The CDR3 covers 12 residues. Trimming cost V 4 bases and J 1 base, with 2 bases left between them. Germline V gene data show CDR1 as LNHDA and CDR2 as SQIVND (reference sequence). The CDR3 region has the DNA TGTGCCAGTAGTACATCTGGAAACACCATATATTTT. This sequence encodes CASSTSGNTIYF.

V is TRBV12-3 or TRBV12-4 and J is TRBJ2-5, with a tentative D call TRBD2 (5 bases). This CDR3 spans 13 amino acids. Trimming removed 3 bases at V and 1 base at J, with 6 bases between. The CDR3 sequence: CASSLTTQETQYF. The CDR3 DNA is TGTGCCAGCAGTTTGACTACCCAAGAGACCCAGTACTTC.

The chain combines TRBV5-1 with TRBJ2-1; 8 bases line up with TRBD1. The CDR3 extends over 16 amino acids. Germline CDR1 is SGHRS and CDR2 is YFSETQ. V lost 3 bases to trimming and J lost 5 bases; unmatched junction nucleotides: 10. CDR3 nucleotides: TGCGCCAGCAGCTCACCCTATGGACAGGGTCACAATGAGCAGTTCTTC. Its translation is CASSSPYGQGHNEQFF.

The CDR3 spells CASSPGAIYEQYV. CDR3 DNA: TGTGCCAGCTCACCGGGCGCAATCTACGAGCAGTACGTC. The chain combines TRBV18 with TRBJ2-7; no clear D gene. Germline CDR1 is KGHSH and CDR2 is LQKENI. There are 13 residues in the CDR3. V shed 3 bases and J shed 3 bases, with 9 bases lying between them.

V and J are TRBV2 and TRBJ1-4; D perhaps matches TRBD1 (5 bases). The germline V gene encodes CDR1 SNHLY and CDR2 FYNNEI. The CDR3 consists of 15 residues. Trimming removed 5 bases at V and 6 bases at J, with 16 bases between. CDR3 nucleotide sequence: TGTGCCAGCAGTTTACCCGCCAGGGCGGATGAAAAACTGTTTTTT. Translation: CASSLPARADEKLFF.

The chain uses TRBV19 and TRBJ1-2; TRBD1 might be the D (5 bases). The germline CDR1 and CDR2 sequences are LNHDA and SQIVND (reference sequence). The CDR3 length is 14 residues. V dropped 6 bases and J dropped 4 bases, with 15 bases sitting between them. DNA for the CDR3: TGTGCCAGTAGACCAGACAGCCCACCCTATGGCTACACCTTC. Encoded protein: CASRPDSPPYGYTF.

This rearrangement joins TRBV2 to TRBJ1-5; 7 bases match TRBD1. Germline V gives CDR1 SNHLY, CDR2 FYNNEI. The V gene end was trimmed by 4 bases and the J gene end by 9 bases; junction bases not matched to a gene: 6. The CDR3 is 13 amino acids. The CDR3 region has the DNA TGTGCCAGCAGTGTAGGGGGCTCATCGCCCCAGCATTTT. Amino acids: CASSVGGSSPQHF.

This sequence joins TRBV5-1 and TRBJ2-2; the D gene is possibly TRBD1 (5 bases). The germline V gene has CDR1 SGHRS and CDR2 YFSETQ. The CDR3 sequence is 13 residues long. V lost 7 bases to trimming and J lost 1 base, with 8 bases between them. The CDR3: CASGAQNTGELFF. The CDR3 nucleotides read TGCGCCAGCGGGGCACAGAACACCGGGGAGCTGTTTTTT.

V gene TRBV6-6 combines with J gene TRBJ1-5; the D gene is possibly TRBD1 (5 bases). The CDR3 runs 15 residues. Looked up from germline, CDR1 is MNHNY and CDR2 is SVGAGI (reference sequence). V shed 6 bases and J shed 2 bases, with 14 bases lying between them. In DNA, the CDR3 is TGTGCCAGCAGCCAGGGCGGGGGGGGCAATCAGCCCCAGCATTTT. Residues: CASSQGGGGNQPQHF.

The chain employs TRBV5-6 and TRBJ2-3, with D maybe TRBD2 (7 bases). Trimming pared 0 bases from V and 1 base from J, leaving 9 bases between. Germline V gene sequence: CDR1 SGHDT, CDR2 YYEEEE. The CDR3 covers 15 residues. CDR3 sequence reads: CASSLGGGGTDTQYF. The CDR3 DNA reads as TGTGCCAGCAGCTTGGGAGGGGGGGGCACAGATACGCAGTATTTT.

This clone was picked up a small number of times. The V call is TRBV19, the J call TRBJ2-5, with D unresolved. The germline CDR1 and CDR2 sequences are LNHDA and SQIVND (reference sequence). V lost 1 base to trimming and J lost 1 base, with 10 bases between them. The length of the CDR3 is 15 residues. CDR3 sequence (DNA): TGTGCCAGTAGTATAGGGAGAGACGGCCAAGAGACCCAGTACTTC. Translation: CASSIGRDGQETQYF.

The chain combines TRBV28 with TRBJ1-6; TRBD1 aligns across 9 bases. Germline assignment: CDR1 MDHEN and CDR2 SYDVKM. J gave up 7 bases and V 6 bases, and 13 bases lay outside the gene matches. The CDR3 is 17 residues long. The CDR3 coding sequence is TGTGCCAGCAGGAGTACAGGGGGTACAGGGGGCAATTCACCCCTCCACTTT. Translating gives CASRSTGGTGGNSPLHF.

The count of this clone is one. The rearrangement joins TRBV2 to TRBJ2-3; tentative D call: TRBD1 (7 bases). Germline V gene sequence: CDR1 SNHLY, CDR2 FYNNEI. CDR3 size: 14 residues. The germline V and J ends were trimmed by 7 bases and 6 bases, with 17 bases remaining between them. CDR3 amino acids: CASNQGGSIDTQYF. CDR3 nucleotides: TGTGCCAGCAACCAGGGGGGATCAATCGATACGCAGTATTTT.

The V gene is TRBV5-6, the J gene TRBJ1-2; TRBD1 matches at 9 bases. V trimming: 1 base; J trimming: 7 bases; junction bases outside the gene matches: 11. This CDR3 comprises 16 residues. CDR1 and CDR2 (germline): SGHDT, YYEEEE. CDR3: CASSLRTGVGVGGYTF. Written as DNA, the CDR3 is TGTGCCAGCAGCTTGAGGACAGGGGTAGGAGTAGGTGGCTACACCTTC.

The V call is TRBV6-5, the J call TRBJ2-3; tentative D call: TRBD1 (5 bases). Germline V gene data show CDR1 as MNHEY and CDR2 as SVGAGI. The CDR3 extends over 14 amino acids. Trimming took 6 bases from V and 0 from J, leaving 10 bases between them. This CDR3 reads CASSDSSSTDTQYF. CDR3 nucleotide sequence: TGTGCCAGCAGCGACAGTTCTAGCACAGATACGCAGTATTTT.

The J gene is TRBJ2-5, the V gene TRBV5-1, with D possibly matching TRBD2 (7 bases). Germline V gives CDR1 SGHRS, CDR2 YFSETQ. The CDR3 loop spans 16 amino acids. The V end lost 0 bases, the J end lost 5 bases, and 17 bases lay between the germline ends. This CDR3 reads CASSLGLARGRETQYF. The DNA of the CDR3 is TGCGCCAGCAGCTTGGGGCTAGCGCGGGGGCGGGAGACCCAGTACTTC.

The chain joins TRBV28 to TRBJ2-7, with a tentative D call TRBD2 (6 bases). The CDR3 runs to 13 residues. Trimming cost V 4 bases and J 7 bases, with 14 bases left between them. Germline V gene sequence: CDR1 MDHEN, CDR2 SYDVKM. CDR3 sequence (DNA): TGTGCCAGCAGTTGGAGGGCTCTCGGGGAGCAGTACGTC. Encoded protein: CASSWRALGEQYV.

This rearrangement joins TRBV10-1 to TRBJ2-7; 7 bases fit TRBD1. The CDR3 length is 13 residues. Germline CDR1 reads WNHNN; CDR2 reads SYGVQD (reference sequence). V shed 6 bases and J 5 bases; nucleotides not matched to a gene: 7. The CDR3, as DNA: TGCGCCAGCAGCCGTGACAGGGACCACGAGCAGTACGTC. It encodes CASSRDRDHEQYV.

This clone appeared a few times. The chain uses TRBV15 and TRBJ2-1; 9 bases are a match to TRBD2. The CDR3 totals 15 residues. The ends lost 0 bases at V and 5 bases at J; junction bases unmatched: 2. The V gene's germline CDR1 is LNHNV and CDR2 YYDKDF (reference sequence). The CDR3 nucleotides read TGTGCCACCAGCAGAGATAGCGGGAGTAACAATGAGCAGTTCTTC. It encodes CATSRDSGSNNEQFF.

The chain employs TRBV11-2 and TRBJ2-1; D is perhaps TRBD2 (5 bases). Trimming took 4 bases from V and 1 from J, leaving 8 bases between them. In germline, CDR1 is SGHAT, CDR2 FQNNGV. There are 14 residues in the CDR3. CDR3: CASSYRGSYNEQFF. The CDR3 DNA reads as TGTGCCAGCAGCTATAGAGGGTCCTACAATGAGCAGTTCTTC. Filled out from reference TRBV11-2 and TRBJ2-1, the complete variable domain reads EAGVAQSPRYKIIEKRQSVAFWCNPISGHATLYWYQQILGQGPKLLIQFQNNGVVDDSQLPKDRFSAERLKGVDSTLKIQPAKLEDSAVYLCASSYRGSYNEQFFGPGTRLTVL.

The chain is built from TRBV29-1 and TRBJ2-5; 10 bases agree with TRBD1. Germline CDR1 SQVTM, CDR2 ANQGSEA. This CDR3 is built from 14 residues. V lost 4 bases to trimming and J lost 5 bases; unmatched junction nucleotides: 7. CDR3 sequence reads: CSVAETGGWETQYF. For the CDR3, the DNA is TGCAGCGTTGCTGAGACAGGGGGCTGGGAGACCCAGTACTTC.